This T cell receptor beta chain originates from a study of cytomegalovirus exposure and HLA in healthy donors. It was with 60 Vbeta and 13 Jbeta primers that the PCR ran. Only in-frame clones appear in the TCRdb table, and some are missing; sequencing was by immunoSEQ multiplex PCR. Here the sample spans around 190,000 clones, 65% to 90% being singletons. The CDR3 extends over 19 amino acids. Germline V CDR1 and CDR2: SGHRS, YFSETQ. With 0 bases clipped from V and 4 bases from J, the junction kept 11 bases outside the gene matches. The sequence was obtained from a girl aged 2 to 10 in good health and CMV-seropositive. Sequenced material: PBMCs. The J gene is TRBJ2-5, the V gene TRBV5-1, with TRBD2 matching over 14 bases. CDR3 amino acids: CASSLGLAGGPGGRETQYF. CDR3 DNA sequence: TGCGCCAGCAGCTTGGGACTAGCGGGAGGGCCGGGTGGTCGAGAGACCCAGTACTTC.